This T cell receptor (beta chain) was identified in a study of cytomegalovirus exposure and HLA in healthy donors (dated by TCRdb to about 2017). With respect to the entire study: According to a later analysis, one platform produced both the roughly 120 validation repertoires and the approximately 600 repertoires of the first cohort. In addition to the first cohort of 650 to 750 subjects, a separate validation cohort of approximately 130 different subjects was used. The study combined high-throughput TCR immunosequencing, statistical association of individual TCRs with disease status, and machine learning to predict cytomegalovirus infection status. The study aimed to test whether cataloging public T cell receptors could reveal signatures of past pathogen exposure.

CDR1 and CDR2 (MNHEY, SVGAGI) derive from the germline V gene. The junction shows trimming of 6 bases on V and 2 bases on J, and the gene matches do not reach 3 bases of it. From the cysteine up to the phenylalanine, the CDR3 has a length of 15 residues. CDR3 DNA only is kept here, 45 bases in frame from base 1. The donors belonged to the validation cohort of over a hundred subjects, which was separate from the roughly 700-subject first cohort. Comments on this clone: Its cognate antigen has yet to be identified. It has no much larger one-base neighbor in the sample; base qualities were not kept.

The paper as a whole reports these results and caveats: Of the cluster scores, 94% were above 0 in a later analysis, which found that TCRs clustered in the first cohort also tended to co-occur in the 120 or so validation repertoires. Across donors, most TCR sequences were observed very rarely, whereas some public TCRs were present in many individuals. The study listed 150 to 200 TCR beta chains as associated with cytomegalovirus. The classifier was reported to diagnose cytomegalovirus status with high specificity and sensitivity in both the original and validation cohorts. In vitro tests confirmed that three of the cytomegalovirus-associated TCR beta chains recognize cytomegalovirus antigens. According to the authors, the approach could potentially be generalized to other disease states and immunological phenotypes. A later analysis lacked HLA typing for the validation cohort, so it scored co-occurrence in that cohort across all 110 or so repertoires.

Library prep was done by the immunoSEQ multiplex PCR assay. Processing in the source paper ran as follows. To diagnose cytomegalovirus status from the catalog of TCR beta chain sequences, a statistical classification framework was built. The source is immuneACCESS, and TCRdb retained only in-frame sequences with V and J called. Part of the clones is not carried over; for the studies checked, unresolved V genes explain less than half of this, and the remainder is unexplained. V, J and clone size reflect that table, while D and trimming were determined from the DNA. Counted in this sample were some 140,000 clones; roughly four fifths of them appeared once. In total, the top ten clones hold 25% to 30% of the sample.

This clonotype was sampled from a man aged 30-40 years in good health and CMV-seropositive. The source material was PBMCs. The rearranged chain carries TRBV6-5 and TRBJ1-3, with 11 central nucleotides matching TRBD1. Here is the DNA: TGTGCCAGCAGCACGGGACAGGGGGCTGGAAACACCATATATTTT. Translated, it reads CASSTGQGAGNTIYF.